Given below is one T cell receptor (beta chain) in context. Its antigen is as yet unknown. Germline is not matched at one junction end, which may reflect a read error. Genomic DNA was the PCR template. A primer set of 30 forward and 13 reverse primers amplified the CDR3. TCRdb itself ran the multiplex PCR reads through MiXCR, one entry per CDR3 protein. Of 250,000 to 300,000 distinct CDR3 sequences in the sample, around 47% were seen once. Other autoimmune diseases and infections within the past four weeks excluded donors. This record comes from a study of type 1 and type 2 diabetes patients. Study-level information: Magnetic bead positive selection isolated CD4+ or CD8+ T cells from PBMCs.

This CDR3 contains 15 residues. General study findings and limits: Unmatched age and gender across groups might bias interpretation.

The receptor's source is a man in his late teens or twenties with type 2 diabetes. V usage is TRBV12-3 or TRBV12-4 and J usage is TRBJ2-3; D is tentatively TRBD1 or TRBD2 (5 bases each). The specimen was peripheral blood mononuclear cells (PBMCs). The CDR3 bases are TGTGCCAGCAGTTTATGGGGGAGCAGCACATATACGCAGTATTTT. Protein: CASSLWGSSTYTQYF.